Included here is one T cell receptor beta chain sequence, with context. The CDR3 runs 15 residues. The V gene lost 1 base and the J gene lost 4 bases, with 14 bases spanning the gap. Germline V gene lookup returns CDR1 SEHNR and CDR2 FQNEAQ (reference sequence). The entry originates in a study of shared clonotypes between healthy human individuals. It was CD45RO-negative cells, positively selected for CCR7, that made up naive CD8 cells, with terminally differentiated effector memory CD45RA+ cells excluded. Some clones are missing from TCRdb's copy, which holds only in-frame ones; the method was immunoSEQ multiplex PCR. The table records hundreds of thousands of clones, roughly 96% of them present only once.

This clonotype was sampled from a woman aged 25 to 39 in good health. Material for sequencing was naive CD8+ T cells sorted from blood. The chain carries TRBV7-9 and TRBJ2-7, with D perhaps TRBD1 (6 bases). The CDR3: CASSLGGQTAYEQYF. For the CDR3, the DNA is TGTGCCAGCAGCTTAGGGGGGCAGACCGCTTACGAGCAGTACTTC.